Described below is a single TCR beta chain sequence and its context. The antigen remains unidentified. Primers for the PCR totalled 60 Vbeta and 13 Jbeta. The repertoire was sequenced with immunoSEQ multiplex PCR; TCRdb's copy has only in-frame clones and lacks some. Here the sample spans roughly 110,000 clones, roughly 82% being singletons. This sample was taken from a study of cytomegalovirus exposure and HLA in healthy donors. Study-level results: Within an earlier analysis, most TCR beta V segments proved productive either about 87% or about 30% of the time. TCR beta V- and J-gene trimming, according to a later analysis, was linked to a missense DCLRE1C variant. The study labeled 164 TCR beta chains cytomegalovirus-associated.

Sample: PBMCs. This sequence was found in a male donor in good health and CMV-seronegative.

In DNA, the CDR3 is TGCGCCAGCAGCTTACTTGGGACACAAGCTAATGAAAAACTGTTTTTT. Its translation is CASSLLGTQANEKLFF. The genes are TRBV5-1 and TRBJ1-4; perhaps TRBD1 as D (6 bases). CDR3 length: 16 residues. Trimming took off 2 bases at V and 3 bases at J, with 14 bases between the two ends. CDR1 is SGHRS, CDR2 YFSETQ, per germline.